Sequencing of this T cell receptor beta chain was carried out in a study of blood T cell repertoires in COVID-19 (dated by TCRdb to 2019 to 2021). In terms of the full investigation: Samples covering the acute and convalescent phases of COVID-19 were provided by collaborators in the United States, Italy and Spain. Where HLA class I and class II types were available, the types were taken from metadata supplied by the sample provider, not from assay-based typing. Sample metadata almost always included a de-identified subject ID, COVID-19 status, age in years and sex. The repertoires were released in a freely available public database intended as a resource for research on the immune response to SARS-CoV-2. The dataset comprised deeply sampled blood TCRbeta repertoires from subjects exposed to, actively infected with, or recovered from COVID-19. The prospective study material was composed of cDNA or gDNA derived from T cells, B-cell-depleted T cells, or PBMCs. The samples were drawn from the first 160 participants of the ongoing ImmuneRACE study and from roughly 1,300 subjects provided by 6 global collaborators.

TCRbeta CDR3 regions were amplified from genomic DNA by means of the immunoSEQ Assay, a bias-controlled multiplex PCR. As for the original processing: The number of nucleated cells in each sample was estimated from the amplification of reference gene primers within the assay. To quantify the absolute abundance of each unique TCRbeta CDR3 rearrangement, sequence reads were collapsed and filtered. For each sample, productive Simpson clonality was calculated as the square root of Simpson's diversity index over productive rearrangements. TCRdb holds this immuneACCESS table with in-frame rearrangements only. Some clones are missing; in checked studies, unresolved V genes explain under half, and the rest has no known cause. The V and J calls and clone size are taken from that table; D and trimming were inferred from the DNA. The sample table records about 24,000 clones; about 89% of these occur just once. 9.7% of the sample is taken by the ten largest.

The full study reports these points: The amount of clinical and demographic metadata varied by source and participant and was provided uncurated.

This clone came up a few times. Its antigen specificity is not known. Per-base qualities were not stored, and no clone one base away is much larger. The germline V and J ends show losses of 5 bases and 0 bases respectively, and no gene match explains 6 bases of the junction. The germline V gene sets CDR1 to SGHVS and CDR2 to FQNEAQ. The CDR3 spans 16 residues, from the cysteine through the phenylalanine. Kept here is only the CDR3 DNA, which spans 48 bases and is read in frame from base 1. The collaborating institutions used their own protocols to collect whole blood in K2EDTA tubes. For TCRbeta analysis, collaborators shipped samples as frozen whole blood, isolated PBMCs, or DNA extracted from either of those sample types.

The V and J genes are TRBV7-8 and TRBJ2-3; TRBD2 aligns with 9 central bases. Specimen: peripheral blood. The origin of this receptor is a man aged 65 to 85 with acute or convalescent COVID-19. The DNA is as follows: TGTGCCAGCAGCGCGTTAGCGGGAGCTAGCACAGATACGCAGTATTTT. It codes for CASSALAGASTDTQYF.